Below, 5 T cell receptor beta chains from the same sample are listed, as sequenced in a study of blood T cells in healthy people across ages. The second PCR ran roughly 6 to 12 cycles with a sample-barcoded 5' primer and J-beta primers. MiXCR was run by TCRdb on the 5' RACE reads, yielding one entry per CDR3 protein. Here the sample spans roughly 800,000 distinct CDR3 sequences, 36% being singletons. The sample taken for sequencing was blood. Receptor source: a man between 18 and 35 years old in good health.

In the case of this clonotype: An end of the junction does not agree with germline; a read error may underlie this. The chain employs TRBV2 and TRBJ2-5; 10 bases are shared with TRBD2. The tail of the sequence fits TRBJ2-7 better, so the J call may be wrong. CDR3 length equals 14 residues. Germline V gene data show CDR1 as SNHLY and CDR2 as FYNNEI. The CDR3: CVSRERGGHYEQYF. The CDR3 DNA sequence: TGTGTCAGCAGAGAGCGGGGGGGCCACTACGAGCAGTACTTC.

This sequence joins TRBV2 and TRBJ2-3; maybe TRBD1 (5 bases). The CDR3 extends over 18 amino acids. Germline lookup yields CDR1 SNHLY and CDR2 FYNNEI. V was trimmed by 2 bases and J by 0 bases, leaving 18 bases between them. The CDR3 loop is CASSELLRQFSSTDTQYF. The CDR3 DNA reads TGTGCCAGCAGTGAACTACTACGACAGTTTTCTAGCACAGATACGCAGTATTTT.

This rearrangement joins TRBV14 to TRBJ2-2, with 13 bases that match TRBD2. This CDR3 contains 17 residues. Germline V gene sequence: CDR1 SGHDN, CDR2 FVKESK. V lost 4 bases and J lost 0; bases outside the gene matches: 2. CDR3 amino acids: CASSRTSGGPNTGELFF. CDR3 nucleotide sequence: TGTGCCAGCAGCCGGACTAGCGGGGGACCGAACACCGGGGAGCTGTTTTTT.

The V and J genes are TRBV4-2 and TRBJ2-7, with TRBD2 matching over 7 bases. J gave up 3 bases and V 5 bases, and 7 bases lay outside the gene matches. This CDR3 comprises 14 residues. CDR1 is LGHNA, CDR2 YNFKEQ, per germline. CDR3 protein: CASSTRDYHYEQYF. The CDR3 DNA is TGTGCCAGCAGCACGCGGGACTACCACTACGAGCAGTACTTC.

In its sample, this clonotype was seen many times. The chain carries TRBV7-9 and TRBJ2-7; D not resolved. V lost 3 bases and J lost 6, with 9 bases in between. CDR3 length: 12 amino acids. Germline V gene data show CDR1 as SEHNR and CDR2 as FQNEAQ (reference sequence). DNA for the CDR3: TGTGCCAGCAGCTTTCTTTCGTCCGAGCAGTACTTC. It encodes CASSFLSSEQYF.